There are many counts of the clone carrying this TCR beta chain. As yet, its antigen is unknown. The read halts 3 residues ahead of the CDR3 end, with the missing end drawn from the germline J gene. This entry belongs to a study of T cell clonality in common variable immunodeficiency. The V end was cut by 0 bases, the J end by 5 bases, with 22 bases between. This CDR3 region has 17 residues. The V gene's germline CDR1 is DFQATT and CDR2 SNEGSKA (reference sequence). The assay was immunoSEQ multiplex PCR, and TCRdb's table has in-frame clones only and misses some. This sample carries approximately 46,000 clones, none of them present only once. Study-level findings and limits: Compared with controls, CVID subjects had fewer shared TCRbeta clones.

The sequenced sample consisted of peripheral blood mononuclear cells. This sequence was found in a person aged 18 to 70 in good health. This chain joins TRBV20-1 and TRBJ2-5; perhaps TRBD2 as D (7 bases). The CDR3 DNA, read in part, is TGCAGTGCTAGAGATGAACTAGGATCCGAGGGGGGGGAGACC. Protein product: CSARDELGSEGGET. In full, the CDR3 is CSARDELGSEGGETQYF.